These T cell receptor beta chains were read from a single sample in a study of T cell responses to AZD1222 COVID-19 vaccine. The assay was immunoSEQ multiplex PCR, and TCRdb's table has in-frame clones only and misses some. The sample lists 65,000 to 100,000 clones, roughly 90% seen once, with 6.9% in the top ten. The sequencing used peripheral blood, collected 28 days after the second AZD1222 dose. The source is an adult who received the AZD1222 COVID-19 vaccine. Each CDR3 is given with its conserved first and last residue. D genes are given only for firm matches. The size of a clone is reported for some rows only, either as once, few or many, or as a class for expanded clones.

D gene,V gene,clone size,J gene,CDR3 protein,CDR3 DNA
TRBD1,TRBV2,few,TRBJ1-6,CASIGTGSYNSPLHF,TGTGCCAGCATCGGGACAGGGTCCTATAATTCACCCCTCCACTTT
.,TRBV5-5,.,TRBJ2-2,CASSFQLVGTGELFF,TGTGCCAGCAGCTTTCAACTAGTGGGCACCGGGGAGCTGTTTTTT
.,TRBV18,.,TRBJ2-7,CASSPDHAEEQYF,TGTGCCAGCTCACCAGATCATGCGGAGGAGCAGTACTTC
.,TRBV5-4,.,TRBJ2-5,CASSLTFGGWGETQYF,TGTGCCAGCAGCTTAACTTTTGGAGGATGGGGGGAGACCCAGTACTTC
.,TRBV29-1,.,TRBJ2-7,CSGGGGIYEQYF,TGCAGCGGGGGAGGCGGAATCTACGAGCAGTACTTC
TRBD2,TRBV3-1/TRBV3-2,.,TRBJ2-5,CASRGLAEVQETQYF,TGTGCCAGCAGGGGACTAGCGGAAGTCCAGGAGACCCAGTACTTC
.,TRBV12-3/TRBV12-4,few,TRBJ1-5,CASSLSSNQPQHF,TGTGCCAGCAGTTTAAGTAGCAATCAGCCCCAGCATTTT
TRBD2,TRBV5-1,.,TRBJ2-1,CASSSKLAGPSYNEQFF,TGCGCCAGCAGCTCGAAACTAGCGGGACCCTCCTACAATGAGCAGTTCTTC
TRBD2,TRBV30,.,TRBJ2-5,CAWSGGLAGKSRGTQYF,TGTGCCTGGAGTGGGGGACTAGCCGGAAAATCCAGAGGGACCCAGTACTTC
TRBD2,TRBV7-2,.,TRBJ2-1,CASSLVGTSGYNEQFF,TGTGCCAGCAGCTTAGTAGGGACTAGCGGCTACAATGAGCAGTTCTTC
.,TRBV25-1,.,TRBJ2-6,CASSESKASGANVLTF,TGTGCCAGCAGTGAATCAAAAGCCTCTGGGGCCAACGTCCTGACTTTC
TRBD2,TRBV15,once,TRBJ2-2,CATSVSGSRTGELFF,TGTGCCACCAGCGTTAGCGGGAGTCGCACCGGGGAGCTGTTTTTT
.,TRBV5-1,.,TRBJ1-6,CASSPYRVDNSPLHF,TGCGCCAGCAGCCCATACAGGGTCGATAATTCACCCCTCCACTTT
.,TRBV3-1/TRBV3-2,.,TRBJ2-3,CASSLEGGYKDTQYF,TGTGCCAGCAGCCTTGAGGGGGGATATAAAGATACGCAGTATTTT
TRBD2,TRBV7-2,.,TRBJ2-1,CASSSGLAGVGEEQFF,TGTGCCAGCAGTTCCGGACTAGCGGGAGTGGGAGAGGAGCAGTTCTTC
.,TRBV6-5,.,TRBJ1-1,CASSYSMGSRNTEAFF,TGTGCCAGCAGTTACTCGATGGGCAGCCGGAACACTGAAGCTTTCTTT
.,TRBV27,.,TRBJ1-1,CASSLPGRVTEAFF,TGTGCCAGCAGTTTACCCGGCAGGGTCACTGAAGCTTTCTTT
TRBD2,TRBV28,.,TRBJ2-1,CASSLSPGLGSSYNEQFF,TGTGCCAGCAGTTTATCCCCCGGACTAGGGAGCTCCTACAATGAGCAGTTCTTC
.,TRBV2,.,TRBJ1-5,CASGPRARADQPQHF,TGTGCCAGCGGGCCAAGGGCCAGGGCGGATCAGCCCCAGCATTTT
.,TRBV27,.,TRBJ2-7,CASSLLRGSDEQYF,TGTGCCAGCAGTTTATTGAGGGGGTCGGACGAGCAGTACTTC
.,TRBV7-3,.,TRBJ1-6,CASSSTGFYNSPLHF,TGTGCCAGCAGCTCGACCGGGTTCTATAATTCACCCCTCCACTTT
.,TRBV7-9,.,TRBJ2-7,CASSSQGEGYEQYF,TGTGCCAGCAGCTCGCAGGGAGAGGGCTACGAGCAGTACTTC
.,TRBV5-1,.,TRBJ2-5,CASSRRQAEETQYF,TGCGCCAGCAGCAGGAGACAGGCTGAAGAGACCCAGTACTTC
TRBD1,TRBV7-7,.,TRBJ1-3,CASSLGQGYGNTIYF,TGTGCTAGCAGCTTAGGACAGGGTTATGGAAACACCATATATTTT
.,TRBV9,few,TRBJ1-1,CASSVDPGPNTEAFF,TGTGCCAGCAGCGTAGACCCGGGCCCGAACACTGAAGCTTTCTTT
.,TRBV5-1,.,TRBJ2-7,CASSLSSNWENEQYF,TGCGCCAGCAGCTTAAGTAGCAACTGGGAGAACGAGCAGTACTTC
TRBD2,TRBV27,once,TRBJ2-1,CASSSGLATISSYNEQFF,TGTGCCAGCAGTTCGGGACTAGCCACTATTAGCTCCTACAATGAGCAGTTCTTC
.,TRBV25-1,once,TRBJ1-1,CASSDRYNTEAFF,TGTGCCAGCAGTGACAGGTACAACACTGAAGCTTTCTTT
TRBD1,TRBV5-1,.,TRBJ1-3,CASSQDPGTGENTIYF,TGCGCCAGCAGCCAAGATCCCGGGACAGGCGAAAACACCATATATTTT
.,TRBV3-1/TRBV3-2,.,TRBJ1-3,CASSQDRASGNTIYF,TGTGCCAGCAGCCAAGACCGAGCCTCTGGAAACACCATATATTTT
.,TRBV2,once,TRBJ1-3,CASSRQLGNTIYF,TGTGCCAGCAGTCGACAGCTTGGAAACACCATATATTTT
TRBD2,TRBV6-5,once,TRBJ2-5,CASSLAGGSETQYF,TGTGCCAGCAGTTTAGCGGGAGGGTCAGAGACCCAGTACTTC
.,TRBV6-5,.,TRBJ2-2,CASTWGGKNTGELFF,TGTGCCAGTACGTGGGGCGGGAAGAACACCGGGGAGCTGTTTTTT
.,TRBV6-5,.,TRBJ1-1,CASSFTAGNTEAFF,TGTGCCAGCAGTTTCACAGCGGGGAACACTGAAGCTTTCTTT
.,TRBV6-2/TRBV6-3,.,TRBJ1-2,CASSPDLGGYTF,TGTGCCAGCAGCCCAGACTTGGGTGGCTACACCTTC
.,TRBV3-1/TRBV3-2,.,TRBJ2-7,CASSQFVGNYEQYF,TGTGCCAGCAGCCAATTCGTAGGGAACTACGAGCAGTACTTC
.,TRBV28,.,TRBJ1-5,CASSLWGQPQHF,TGTGCCAGCAGTTTATGGGGTCAGCCCCAGCATTTT
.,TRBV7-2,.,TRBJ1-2,CASSLDRDLSGYTF,TGTGCCAGCAGCTTAGACAGGGATCTTAGTGGCTACACCTTC
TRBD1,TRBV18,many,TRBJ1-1,CASSLDRDAEAFF,TGTGCCAGCTCACTTGACAGGGACGCTGAAGCTTTCTTT
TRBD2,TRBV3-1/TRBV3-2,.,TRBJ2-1,CASSFRLAGGYHNEQFF,TGTGCCAGCAGCTTTCGACTAGCGGGAGGGTACCACAATGAGCAGTTCTTC
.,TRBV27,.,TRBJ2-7,CASSYGSIGNYEQYF,TGTGCCAGCAGCTATGGATCTATAGGGAACTACGAGCAGTACTTC